The source of this TCR beta chain is a study of STAT3 mutations in large granular lymphocyte leukemia. Study background: Roughly 37% of treated T-LGLL patients showed hematologic response to immunosuppression.

Clones were read by immunoSEQ multiplex PCR, and TCRdb kept only the in-frame ones, dropping some. Here the sample spans almost 25,000 clones, 94% being singletons. Points on this clone: No antigen is known for it.

Whole-study results and caveats: At least one immunodominant TCR beta clonotype appeared in every T-cell large granular lymphocyte leukemia patient. Variable sampling intervals and differing treatment regimens complicated linking therapy response to TCR clonal burden changes.

Germline trimming cut 4 bases from V and 4 bases from J; bases unmatched to any gene: 9. The CDR3 spans 16 residues. The V gene's germline CDR1 is SGHTA and CDR2 FQGNSA. This clonotype originated in a man aged 35 to 55 with T-cell large granular lymphocyte leukemia. Some clones in this sample may be carry-over from other donors' samples. Sequenced: peripheral blood mononuclear cells. The gene calls are TRBV7-2 and TRBJ2-2; TRBD1 matches 7 bases. The CDR3 DNA reads as TGTGCCAGCAGCTGGGACCGGGACAGACCCACCGGGGAGCTGTTTTTT. Amino acid sequence: CASSWDRDRPTGELFF.